This TCR beta chain appears in the sequencing data of a study of shared clonotypes between healthy human individuals. Sequenced by immunoSEQ multiplex PCR; TCRdb stores in-frame clones only, minus some. The table shows more than 450,000 clones, with 79% occurring only once. Notes on this clone: The antigen remains unidentified.

General observations from the study: Sampling covered nothing but blood. Tissue TCR repertoires likely differ from those found in blood.

Germline V CDR1 and CDR2: LGHNA, YNFKEQ. This CDR3 contains 17 residues. The V gene lost 0 bases and the J gene lost 1 base, with 16 bases spanning the gap. The material sequenced was PBMCs. The chain has TRBV4-2 and TRBJ2-7; D is perhaps TRBD2 (5 bases). The receptor comes from a woman in her thirties or forties in good health. Some clones in this sample may be carry-over from other donors' samples. This CDR3 reads CASSQDWAGLTSYEQYF. DNA of the CDR3: TGTGCCAGCAGCCAAGACTGGGCGGGCTTAACATCCTACGAGCAGTACTTC.